A single T cell receptor (beta chain) is shown here with its context. This clone showed up many times. This clone's antigen is unknown. It has no much larger one-base neighbor in the sample; base qualities were not kept. Libraries were built with PCR. The listed sequencing device is Illumina HiSeq 4000. The TCR beta-chain CDR3 region of each patient was profiled by high-throughput sequencing. Per the original workflow: A classifier to discriminate distant-metastatic papillary thyroid cancer patients was built from CDR3 differences across clinicopathological groups. The Shannon index was used to assess repertoire diversity, and the Morisita-Horn index was used to assess tumor-blood repertoire similarity. The raw public data were reprocessed by TCRdb itself: fastp quality trimming at Q25, MiXCR clonotype calling, in-frame beta chains only. The V and J calls and clone size are TCRdb's, not the authors'. This sample has more than 14,000 clones in its table, and 20% to 30% of those were observed once. The ten largest clones capture around 7.2% of the sample.

The data are from a study of metastatic and nonmetastatic thyroid tumors (dated by TCRdb to about 2020). General notes on the study: Repertoires from peripheral blood and from tumor or nodule tissue samples of malignant and benign thyroid patients were compared.

No patient had received any treatment before thyroid surgery. Using T-cell receptor beta sequencing, the researchers looked back retrospectively at clinical samples from patients, gathered between the early 2010s and the late 2010s. The germline V gene supplies CDR1 WSHSY and CDR2 SAAADI. From cysteine to phenylalanine, the CDR3 is 15 amino acids long. Only the CDR3 DNA is retained, 45 bases long and in frame from the first base. V lost 0 bases and J lost 5 bases, and the count of bases not matched to a germline gene is 3. The paper's findings and limits, for the study overall: In both blood and tumor samples, TCR beta diversity was reported to be significantly higher in malignant tumors than in benign nodules.

The sequenced sample was tumor tissue. This TCR derives from a female donor with papillary thyroid cancer or a benign thyroid nodule (not recorded which). Some clones in this sample may be carry-over from other donors' samples. The V and J genes are TRBV10-2 and TRBJ2-5, with 10 middle bases fitting TRBD2. The nucleotide sequence reads as follows: TGCGCCAGCAGTGAGTCAGGGACTAGCGTTGAGACCCAGTACTTC. This is translated as CASSESGTSVETQYF.